This TCR beta chain was documented in a study of early T cells in non-severe SARS-CoV-2 infection. The CDR3 totals 14 residues. Per the germline V gene, CDR1 is MDHEN and CDR2 is SYDVKM. V was clipped by 5 bases and J by 1 base, with 11 bases between them. Each cDNA molecule carried a unique molecular identifier. TCRdb reanalysed the 5' RACE reads using MiXCR and keeps one entry per CDR3 protein. The sample includes about 25,000 distinct CDR3 sequences, approximately 4% of them seen just once. On this clonotype itself: Its antigen is unknown.

Regarding the study as a whole: In VDJdb matching, anti-spike CD8 responses were favored while private and CD4 specificities went missing.

The chain links TRBV28 to TRBJ2-5; maybe TRBD2 (6 bases). The TCR sequence derives from an adult who was a healthcare worker with PCR-confirmed SARS-CoV-2 infection or an uninfected control (not recorded which). Sequenced material: whole blood. The CDR3 reads CASSIRDSQETQYF. The CDR3 DNA is TGTGCCAGCAGTATCCGGGACTCCCAAGAGACCCAGTACTTC.